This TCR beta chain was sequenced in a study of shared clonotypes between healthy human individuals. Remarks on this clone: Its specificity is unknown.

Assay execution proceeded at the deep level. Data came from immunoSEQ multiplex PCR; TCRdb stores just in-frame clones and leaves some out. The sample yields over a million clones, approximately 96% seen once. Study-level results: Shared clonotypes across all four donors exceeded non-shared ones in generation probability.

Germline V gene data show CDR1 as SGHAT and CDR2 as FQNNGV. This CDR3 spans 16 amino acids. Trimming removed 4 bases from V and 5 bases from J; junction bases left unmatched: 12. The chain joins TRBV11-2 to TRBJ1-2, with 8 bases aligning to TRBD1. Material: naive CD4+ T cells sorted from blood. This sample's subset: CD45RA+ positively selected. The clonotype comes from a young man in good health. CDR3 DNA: TGTGCCAGCAGCTACCTAGGACAGGGCACCTCTTATGGCTACACCTTC. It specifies CASSYLGQGTSYGYTF.